The 2 T cell receptor beta chains below come from one sample, sequenced in a study of Ad26.COV2.S vaccination and SARS-CoV-2 variants. Here immunoSEQ multiplex PCR was the method, and the copy in TCRdb shows in-frame clones only, minus some. The sample holds about 390,000 clones; less than 90% are singletons and the top ten take roughly 3.2%. Indicated treatment: around 19 received Ad26.COV2.S at low or high dose, single or two shots; 5 received placebo; per-sample allocation not given. It was on day 63 after the first vaccine or placebo injection that samples were taken. Sequenced material: peripheral blood, taken in a trial of Ad26.COV2.S vaccine versus placebo. These receptors were collected from a person aged 18 to 65 who received the Ad26.COV2.S COVID-19 vaccine or a placebo.

The chain joins TRBV5-4 to TRBJ2-7, with D perhaps TRBD2 (6 bases). Trimming removed 6 bases from V and 5 bases from J, with 24 bases in between. The CDR3 is 16 amino acids. From germline, CDR1 is SGHNT and CDR2 YYREEE (reference sequence). The CDR3 nucleotides read TGTGCCAGCACCCTTGGCGGGGTAGGGGTAGGCCACGAGCAGTACTTC. This sequence encodes CASTLGGVGVGHEQYF. Looking up the rest from reference TRBV5-4 and TRBJ2-7 gives the full variable domain: ETGVTQSPTHLIKTRGQQVTLRCSSQSGHNTVSWYQQALGQGPQFIFQYYREEENGRGNFPPRFSGLQFPNYSSELNVNALELDDSALYLCASTLGGVGVGHEQYFGPGTRLTVT.

This clone was detected once. V and J are TRBV5-4 and TRBJ2-7; the D gene is possibly TRBD2 (5 bases). Trimming left V 3 bases short and J 0 bases short, with 10 bases between. The CDR3 is 14 residues long. Germline-derived CDR1 and CDR2 are SGHNT and YYREEE (reference sequence). CDR3 coding DNA: TGTGCCAGCAGCTCCGGACTCGACTCCTACGAGCAGTACTTC. It encodes CASSSGLDSYEQYF.